These 31 T cell receptor beta chains were sequenced from one sample in a study of blood T cell repertoires in COVID-19. The repertoire was sequenced with immunoSEQ multiplex PCR; TCRdb's copy has only in-frame clones and lacks some. The sample consists of about 350,000 clones, approximately 86% of them appearing once. Source material: peripheral blood. The receptors derive from a woman aged 55-69 years with COVID-19, enrolled during active disease.

For this clone: Other DNA sequences in this sample translate to the same CDR3. J is TRBJ2-7 and V is TRBV11-2, with 10 positions matching TRBD1. The V gene's germline CDR1 is SGHAT and CDR2 FQNNGV. V trimming: 5 bases; J trimming: 4 bases; junction bases outside the gene matches: 5. The CDR3 contains 14 residues. The CDR3 here is CASSPGQGGYEQYF. The CDR3 coding sequence is TGTGCCAGCAGCCCTGGACAGGGGGGATACGAGCAGTACTTC.

Here the CDR3 DNA reads TGCAGCGTTGACTACAGGGCGAAAACGCAGTATTTT. Amino acid sequence: CSVDYRAKTQYF. V usage is TRBV29-1 and J usage is TRBJ2-3; D is possibly TRBD1 (6 bases). Trimming stripped 3 bases from V and 9 bases from J, with 13 bases between. The germline CDR1 and CDR2 sequences are SQVTM and ANQGSEA. This CDR3 contains 12 residues.

The V and J genes are TRBV2 and TRBJ2-5; the match to TRBD2 covers 7 bases. The CDR3 runs 14 residues. V gave up 4 bases and J gave up 5 bases; unmatched junction bases: 7. Germline V CDR1 and CDR2: SNHLY, FYNNEI. In DNA form, the CDR3 reads TGTGCCAGCAGTGGCGGGGGAAGTGGGGAGACCCAGTACTTC. This encodes CASSGGGSGETQYF.

This chain uses TRBV5-1 with TRBJ2-6; D is unresolved. Trimming removed 4 bases at V and 2 bases at J, with 10 bases between. This CDR3 has 15 residues. Per the germline V gene, CDR1 is SGHRS and CDR2 is YFSETQ. In nucleotides, the CDR3 is TGCGCCAGCAGCCCCACAAGTACTGGGGCCAACGTCCTGACTTTC. The encoded protein is CASSPTSTGANVLTF. Drawing the rest from reference TRBV5-1 and TRBJ2-6, the complete variable domain is KAGVTQTPRYLIKTRGQQVTLSCSPISGHRSVSWYQQTPGQGLQFLFEYFSETQRNKGNFPGRFSGRQFSNSRSEMNVSTLELGDSALYLCASSPTSTGANVLTFGAGSRLTVL.

CDR3 protein: CAWSVPPGETQYF. DNA of the CDR3: TGTGCCTGGAGTGTACCCCCGGGAGAGACCCAGTACTTC. The chain links TRBV30 to TRBJ2-5; no definite D call. V dropped 0 bases and J dropped 4 bases, with 9 bases sitting between them. Germline values: CDR1 GTSNPN, CDR2 SVGIG (reference sequence). The CDR3 covers 13 residues.

V usage is TRBV5-1 and J usage is TRBJ2-1, with a weak D call TRBD1 (5 bases). This CDR3 spans 15 amino acids. V was cut by 0 bases and J by 2 bases, with 9 bases left in between. The germline V gene has CDR1 SGHRS and CDR2 YFSETQ. The CDR3 DNA reads TGCGCCAGCAGCTTGGTGAAGACAGCCTACAATGAGCAGTTCTTC. Amino acid sequence: CASSLVKTAYNEQFF.

The chain uses TRBV4-1 and TRBJ1-2, with 11 bases lining up with TRBD1. Germline V gives CDR1 MGHRA, CDR2 YSYEKL. The CDR3 sequence is 17 residues long. V lost 3 bases and J lost 4; bases outside the gene matches: 10. This chain's CDR3 is CASSHFPGQGVSYGYTF. In DNA form, the CDR3 reads TGCGCCAGCAGCCATTTTCCGGGACAGGGGGTATCCTATGGCTACACCTTC.

The rearrangement joins TRBV10-1 to TRBJ1-1; D not certain. V was shortened by 1 base and J by 4 bases, with 7 bases between the two germline ends. The CDR3 runs to 13 residues. Germline lookup yields CDR1 WNHNN and CDR2 SYGVQD (reference sequence). The DNA for the CDR3 is TGCGCCAGCAGTGAGTTCCGGGGCACTGAAGCTTTCTTT. Translating it yields CASSEFRGTEAFF.

This sequence joins TRBV11-3 and TRBJ1-1; 9 nucleotides match TRBD1. Germline values: CDR1 SGHNT, CDR2 YENEEA. V lost 7 bases and J lost 8; bases outside the gene matches: 11. CDR3 size: 14 residues. Written as DNA, the CDR3 is TGTGCCAGCAACGACGCCGACAGGGGGTTGGAAGCTTTCTTT. Protein product: CASNDADRGLEAFF.

This rearrangement joins TRBV7-9 to TRBJ2-3; 7 positions agree with TRBD1. Germline CDR1 SEHNR, CDR2 FQNEAQ (reference sequence). V was pared by 5 bases and J by 3 bases, with 14 bases of the junction left unmatched. This CDR3 is 17 amino acids long. CDR3 nucleotides: TGTGCCAGCAGCATTCAGGGGGTACGGGGAAGTACAGATACGCAGTATTTT. Translation: CASSIQGVRGSTDTQYF.

V usage is TRBV30 and J usage is TRBJ1-5; 7 bases are shared with TRBD1. V was pared by 2 bases and J by 6 bases, with 4 bases of the junction left unmatched. The CDR3 spans 13 residues. The germline CDR1 and CDR2 sequences are GTSNPN and SVGIG (reference sequence). DNA for the CDR3: TGTGCCTGGAGTCTTAGGGACAGTCAGCCCCAGCATTTT. Residues: CAWSLRDSQPQHF.

This clone has more than one count but fewer than ten. The chain employs TRBV2 and TRBJ1-1, with D possibly being TRBD1 (5 bases). CDR1 SNHLY and CDR2 FYNNEI come from the germline V gene. V was shortened by 6 bases and J by 5 bases, with 19 bases between the two germline ends. This CDR3 is 15 amino acids long. The CDR3 DNA reads TGTGCCAGCAGGGGCGCATCGGGGGGAGGGACTGAAGCTTTCTTT. Amino acid sequence: CASRGASGGGTEAFF.

The chain couples TRBV18 to TRBJ2-3; TRBD2 agrees at 10 bases. Unmatched junction bases numbered 3, after V lost 0 bases and J lost 6 bases. CDR3 size: 15 residues. Per germline, CDR1 KGHSH and CDR2 LQKENI. CDR3 sequence reads: CASSPPGLAEDTQYF. The CDR3 region has the DNA TGTGCCAGCTCACCACCCGGACTAGCGGAGGATACGCAGTATTTT.

As to this clone: The junction departs from the called germline gene at one end, perhaps through a read error. The rearrangement uses TRBV15 and TRBJ1-2, with no clear D. This CDR3 has 15 residues. Germline V gene data show CDR1 as LNHNV and CDR2 as YYDKDF (reference sequence). The CDR3 sequence: CATSYSAGLNFGYTF. DNA for the CDR3: TGTGCCACCAGCTACAGTGCCGGACTAAACTTTGGCTACACCTTC.

This clone occurred a few times. The chain has TRBV7-9 and TRBJ1-4; 8 bases fit TRBD1. This CDR3 is built from 15 residues. CDR1 and CDR2 from the germline V gene are SEHNR and FQNEAQ (reference sequence). J lost 7 bases, V lost 5 bases, and 9 bases had no gene match. The CDR3 region has the DNA TGTGCCAGCAGCCCCGGACAGGGTCTGGTTGAAAAACTGTTTTTT. It translates to CASSPGQGLVEKLFF. The variable domain in full, completed from reference TRBV7-9 and TRBJ1-4, reads DTGVSQNPRHKITKRGQNVTFRCDPISEHNRLYWYRQTLGQGPEFLTYFQNEAQLEKSRLLSDRFSAERPKGSFSTLEIQRTEQGDSAMYLCASSPGQGLVEKLFFGSGTQLSVL.

The rearrangement uses TRBV7-3 and TRBJ2-1, with 11 positions matching TRBD2. The CDR3 sequence is 14 residues long. V was clipped by 4 bases and J by 8 bases; unmatched bases: 4. CDR1 and CDR2 from the germline V gene are SGHTA and FQGTGA. CDR3 protein: CASSYSGGDYEQFF. The CDR3 DNA follows: TGTGCCAGCAGCTATAGCGGGGGGGACTATGAGCAGTTCTTC.

This clone was found a few times. The chain carries TRBV27 and TRBJ1-1; D might be TRBD1 (5 bases). V was pared by 5 bases and J by 5 bases, with 27 bases between. The germline gives CDR1 MNHEY, CDR2 SMNVEV (reference sequence). This CDR3 is 18 amino acids long. The CDR3 coding sequence is TGTGCCAGCAGTCTCAAAGGGTGGGGTACCCTCGGGGGGACTGAAGCTTTCTTT. It yields the protein CASSLKGWGTLGGTEAFF.

This clone was seen only once. J is TRBJ2-1 and V is TRBV11-3; D gene uncertain. The CDR3 consists of 15 residues. The germline CDR1 and CDR2 sequences are SGHNT and YENEEA. Trimming stripped 4 bases from V and 2 bases from J, with 12 bases between. CDR3 sequence (DNA): TGTGCCAGCAGCTCCCCTAGTCTGCCCTACAATGAGCAGTTCTTC. As protein: CASSSPSLPYNEQFF.

The CDR3 nucleotides read TGTGCCAGCAGCTTGCAGGGGTACGAGTTAGTATACGAGCAGTACTTC. It specifies CASSLQGYELVYEQYF. V usage is TRBV7-9 and J usage is TRBJ2-7; tentative D call: TRBD1 (6 bases). The CDR3 spans 16 residues. Trimming removed 3 bases from V and 4 bases from J, with 19 bases in between. Germline V lookup: CDR1 SEHNR, CDR2 FQNEAQ (reference sequence).

The rearrangement joins TRBV5-4 to TRBJ2-7; 8 bases are a match to TRBD2. Germline assignment: CDR1 SGHNT and CDR2 YYREEE (reference sequence). The J segment lost 2 bases and the V segment lost 4 bases, leaving 14 bases of the junction unmatched. This CDR3 has 17 residues. The CDR3 nucleotides are TGTGCCAGCAGCCCGCCCTCTCGCGGGGGGTCCCCCTACGAGCAGTACTTC. Residues: CASSPPSRGGSPYEQYF.

The chain links TRBV7-2 to TRBJ2-2; 7 positions agree with TRBD2. The V segment lost 0 bases and the J segment 3 bases; nucleotides outside the gene matches: 4. CDR3 length equals 16 residues. Germline loops: CDR1 SGHTA, CDR2 FQGNSA. The DNA of the CDR3 is TGTGCCAGCAGCTTAGCCCGGACTAGGTACACCGGGGAGCTGTTTTTT. It is translated as CASSLARTRYTGELFF.

The rearrangement uses TRBV7-3 and TRBJ2-1; 8 bases are a match to TRBD1. V shed 4 bases and J 4 bases; nucleotides not matched to a gene: 15. The CDR3 contains 18 residues. Germline CDR1 SGHTA, CDR2 FQGTGA. The CDR3: CASSSTGGSGNPYNEQFF. Written as DNA, the CDR3 is TGTGCCAGCAGCTCAACAGGGGGTTCGGGGAACCCGTACAATGAGCAGTTCTTC. Full variable domain (missing parts from reference TRBV7-3 and TRBJ2-1): GAGVSQTPSNKVTEKGKYVELRCDPISGHTALYWYRQSLGQGPEFLIYFQGTGAADDSGLPNDRFFAVRPEGSVSTLKIQRTERGDSAVYLCASSSTGGSGNPYNEQFFGPGTRLTVL.

The sample holds a few counts of this clone. The V and J genes are TRBV6-1 and TRBJ1-5, with unresolved D. Trimming removed 3 bases from V and 0 bases from J, with 15 bases in between. This CDR3 contains 17 residues. Germline loops: CDR1 MNHNS, CDR2 SASEGT. In DNA form, the CDR3 reads TGTGCCAGCAGTGACGGTTTATTGGACTATAGCAATCAGCCCCAGCATTTT. Translated, it gives CASSDGLLDYSNQPQHF.

The chain employs TRBV18 and TRBJ1-1; no reliable D call. V lost 4 bases, J lost 5 bases, and 8 bases lay in between. The CDR3 has 12 residues. Germline-derived CDR1 and CDR2 are KGHSH and LQKENI. The CDR3 DNA sequence: TGTGCCAGCTCACTCGGGGAAACTGAAGCTTTCTTT. Translation: CASSLGETEAFF. The full variable domain, with the rest looked up from reference TRBV18 and TRBJ1-1, is NAGVMQNPRHLVRRRGQEARLRCSPMKGHSHVYWYRQLPEEGLKFMVYLQKENIIDESGMPKERFSAEFPKEGPSILRIQQVVRGDSAAYFCASSLGETEAFFGQGTRLTVV.

In nucleotides, the CDR3 is TGTGCCAGCAGCGCGGACAGGAGCACCTACGAGCAGTACTTC. Translation: CASSADRSTYEQYF. This chain connects TRBV5-5 to TRBJ2-7, with TRBD1 identical over 7 bases. Germline CDR1 is SGHKS and CDR2 is YYEKEE (reference sequence). The CDR3 is made up of 14 amino acids. Trimming at V came to 4 bases and at J to 2 bases, leaving 6 bases not matched to a gene. Filled out from reference TRBV5-5 and TRBJ2-7, the complete variable domain reads DAGVTQSPTHLIKTRGQQVTLRCSPISGHKSVSWYQQVLGQGPQFIFQYYEKEERGRGNFPDRFSARQFPNYSSELNVNALLLGDSALYLCASSADRSTYEQYFGPGTRLTVT.

The CDR3 here is CASSGSGTGVSPLHF. The CDR3 bases are TGTGCCAGCTCGGGATCCGGGACAGGCGTTTCACCCCTCCACTTT. This sequence joins TRBV18 and TRBJ1-6; 8 bases agree with TRBD1. Germline loops: CDR1 KGHSH, CDR2 LQKENI. After removal of 6 bases from V and 9 bases from J, the junction contained 10 bases not matched to a gene. The CDR3 loop spans 15 amino acids.

The V and J genes are TRBV9 and TRBJ2-2; TRBD2 agrees at 8 bases. The CDR3 consists of 15 residues. Germline values: CDR1 SGDLS, CDR2 YYNGEE. The V and J ends lost 3 bases and 3 bases, in that order; junction bases with no gene match: 4. The chain's CDR3 is CASSERLAYTGELFF. Here the CDR3 DNA reads TGTGCCAGCAGCGAACGACTAGCGTACACCGGGGAGCTGTTTTTT.

This clone was counted between two and nine times. The chain joins TRBV4-3 to TRBJ1-3; D is undetermined. There are 16 residues in the CDR3. Trimming cost V 1 base and J 0 bases, with 10 bases left between them. The germline V gene encodes CDR1 LGHNA and CDR2 YSLEER. CDR3 amino acids: CASSQAYFGSGNTIYF. CDR3 DNA: TGCGCCAGCAGCCAAGCATACTTCGGCTCTGGAAACACCATATATTTT.

This sequence joins TRBV6-5 and TRBJ2-7; 7 nucleotides align to TRBD1. V shed 6 bases, J shed 4 bases, and the junction held 9 bases outside the gene matches. Looked up from germline, CDR1 is MNHEY and CDR2 is SVGAGI. The CDR3 extends over 14 amino acids. The CDR3 region has the DNA TGTGCCAGCAGCCCCAACGCCAGGGGGTACGAGCAGTACTTC. It yields the protein CASSPNARGYEQYF.

The V call is TRBV4-1, the J call TRBJ2-3, with D possibly TRBD1 on 6 matching bases. CDR1 is MGHRA, CDR2 YSYEKL, per germline. With 2 bases removed from V and 5 bases from J, the gap between germline ends came to 14 bases. The CDR3 is 15 residues long. DNA for the CDR3: TGCGCCAGCAGCCAACTTGTGGGGGCAATAGATACGCAGTATTTT. It codes for CASSQLVGAIDTQYF.

The chain combines TRBV11-1 with TRBJ1-1; possibly TRBD1 for D (6 bases). The CDR3 extends over 14 amino acids. In germline, CDR1 is SGHAT, CDR2 FQDESV (reference sequence). V was trimmed by 5 bases and J by 4 bases, leaving 14 bases between them. CDR3 sequence (DNA): TGTGCCAGCAGCCTCATTGGGGGCGCCACTGAAGCTTTCTTT. This encodes CASSLIGGATEAFF.